This section outlines one TCR beta chain sequence together with its context. What antigen it recognizes has not been identified. Within one base of it there is no much larger clone, and no base qualities were kept. The sample originates from a study of cytomegalovirus exposure and HLA in healthy donors (dated by TCRdb to about 2017). Study-level background: According to an earlier analysis of 550 to 700 of the donors, about 179 million T cells yielded roughly 110 million unique TCR beta sequences and approximately 280 Gb of sequence data. An early release that covered 500 to 800 HLA-typed donors contained approximately 300 gigabases of sequencing data and 75 million to 100 million unique TCR sequences. Along with the approximately 700-subject first cohort, a separate validation cohort of some 130 different subjects was used. The study used immunosequencing to profile the T cell repertoires of approximately 640 subjects and linked those repertoires to cytomegalovirus serostatus. Across 398 genotyped donors of the cohort, an average of approximately 220,000 unique TCR beta nucleotide sequences per donor were sequenced, and 15% to 20% of those sequences were non-productive. The genetic ancestry cluster associated with self-reported Caucasian donors included 70% to 85% of the 398 genotyped donors. Class I and class II HLA loci were covered by the typing at four-digit resolution. Rather than using new phenotypic data, the later analysis identified candidate immune exposures from TCR beta sequences and from how often those sequences occurred across donors. A later genetic analysis used genome-wide SNP genotypes for about 60% of the roughly 670 donors, treating that subset as a discovery cohort. The number of typed donors differed by locus: about 620-640 for A, B, C, DRB1 and DQB1; 500 to 550 for DQA1; 606 for DPA1; and roughly 450 for DPB1. A handful of DR-DQ haplotypes were handled as single units for association and clustering because linkage in the cohort was strong. High-throughput TCR immunosequencing, statistical association of individual TCRs with disease status, and machine learning were combined to predict cytomegalovirus infection status. In an earlier analysis of more than 550 of the donors, high-throughput TCR beta sequencing was used to judge whether each TCR beta V gene segment behaved as functional or pseudogenic. A later analysis re-analyzed previously published TCR beta repertoires from 666 donors and added high-resolution HLA genotyping to study TCR occurrence patterns. All discovery cohort repertoires had been generated using a single sequencing platform. The study aimed to test whether signatures of past pathogen exposure could be identified by cataloging public T cell receptors. Alongside the repertoire data, information on donor age, sex, ethnicity and CMV serostatus was compiled. Results and caveats for the whole study, not just this receptor: Because the 87-base-pair reads could not distinguish some IMGT-functional V segments, including TRBV6-2 and TRBV6-3, those segments were excluded. Strong co-occurrence of HLA alleles, especially DR and DQ, made assigning TCR associations to individual alleles difficult. In an earlier analysis of fewer than 700 of the donors, most TCR beta V segments appeared in productive rearrangements about 87% or about 30% of the time, broadly matching IMGT annotations. Because counts were too low, some 16 rarely observed V segments, including chromosome 9 orphons, were excluded from the earlier analysis of 587 of the donors. A further reported finding was that TCR beta sequences accurately predicted the HLA-A and HLA-B alleles for most subjects in the first cohort. In vitro tests confirmed that three of the cytomegalovirus-associated TCR beta chains recognize cytomegalovirus antigens. While some public TCRs were present in many individuals, most TCR sequences turned up only very rarely across donors. The classifier was reported to diagnose cytomegalovirus status with high specificity and sensitivity in both the original cohort and the validation cohort. The authors suggested that the approach could potentially be generalized to other disease states and immunological phenotypes. In a later genetic analysis, a missense DCLRE1C variant was associated with V-gene and J-gene trimming of TCR beta chains, and the association was replicated in an independent cohort. A later analysis associated roughly 17,000 TCR beta sequences with specific HLA alleles at a false discovery rate of 0.05. Only TCR beta chains were sequenced in this cohort, and the absence of alpha or paired-chain data limited detectable features. A group of highly shared sequence variants was considered likely to be a technical artifact of the sequencing pipeline. Several of the top co-occurrence clusters appeared to be linked to parvovirus B19, influenza, CMV and Epstein-Barr virus, according to a later analysis. A later analysis found that most CMV-associated TCR beta chains appeared HLA-restricted, with HLA associations seemingly driven largely by CMV exposure. CMV serostatus was the only immune exposure information available for the cohort. Linkage disequilibrium might explain the correlated functional status among segregating V segments, but an unknown experimental factor could not be ruled out. In the study, about 150 TCR beta chains were listed as associated with cytomegalovirus. In a later analysis, the rate of TCR association differed among HLA loci, with DRB1 alleles having the most associated TCRs and HLA-C alleles having the fewest. Compared with the 666-donor mean, donors in an Asian-associated ancestry cluster had fewer N-insertions in productive TCRs, according to a later genetic analysis. Sequencing depth was assumed to be roughly uniform across donors in the presence/absence analyses, though that assumption may not hold. In a later analysis, HLA-associated TCR beta chains showed more clonal expansion and lower generation probabilities than non-associated chains that were equally common. Because HLA typing was unavailable for some donors at each locus, only the typed subset was used in association tests.

Receptors were amplified or captured by the immunoSEQ multiplex PCR assay. For the multiplex PCR, a mixture combining 60 forward primers for TCR Vbeta segments and 13 reverse primers for TCR Jbeta segments was used. The CDR3 region of rearranged TCR beta genes was amplified from genomic DNA by a multiplex PCR assay. Amplified TCR beta libraries were sequenced as 87-base-pair reads on the Illumina HiSeq System. Per the original workflow: In a later analysis, 77 million or so unique TCR beta chains were counted across the roughly 670 repertoires, and some 10 million of these chains were shared by at least two donors. To remove PCR and sequencing errors, raw reads were error-corrected and collapsed into unique sequences using a nearest-neighbor algorithm that merged closely related sequences. Alignment of CDR3 sequences to IMGT reference sequences was used to assign V, D and J gene segments. For a sequence to be retained, a match of at least six nucleotides was required to both a V gene segment and a J gene segment. A rearrangement counted as productive if the CDR3 had no stop codons and remained in frame with V and J, and every other rearrangement counted as non-productive. CDR3 was defined by IMGT convention, running from the second conserved V-encoded cysteine to the conserved J-encoded phenylalanine. The earlier analysis of some 550 of the donors excluded any sequence lacking an unambiguous match to a single V gene segment. An earlier analysis of some 500 of the donors classified V segments as functional when productive rearrangements were above 56.7% and as segregating when the standard deviation between donors was above 5%. A statistical classification framework was built to diagnose cytomegalovirus status from the catalog of TCR beta chain sequences. V and J gene assignment, in a later analysis, came from comparing TCR nucleotide sequences with IMGT/GENE-DB human TR gene sequences. The TCRdist pipeline was used in a later analysis to assign CDR3 sequences and most-parsimonious VDJ recombination scenarios. In a later analysis, each TCR beta chain was defined by its CDR3 amino acid sequence together with its V-gene family, and reads without a unique V-gene family were excluded. A later analysis removed 600 or so highly shared, low-generation-probability nucleotide sequences to deal with suspected cross-contamination and a sequencing artifact. For each public chain, a later analysis derived a clonal expansion index from normalized ranks of inferred template counts within each repertoire. Generation probabilities in a later analysis came from a VDJ recombination model fitted to out-of-frame rearrangements, and those results were checked against IGoR. In a later analysis, TCR-TCR, TCR-HLA and TCR-CMV co-occurrence was scored with hypergeometric tests, and a repertoire-size bias correction was applied to TCR pairs. A later analysis estimated false discovery rates by permuting HLA or CMV assignments 20 times. In a later analysis, co-occurring TCRs were grouped using DBSCAN, and TCRdist sequence similarity was added for clustering within HLA-allele-positive subsets. Repertoires with fewer than 30,000 or more than 120,000 public chains, plus five repertoires with anomalous nucleotide sharing, were excluded from co-occurrence clustering. What TCRdb holds here is the immuneACCESS table cut down to in-frame rearrangements. Part of the clones is not present; checked against another copy, under half of the missing clones reflect an unresolved V gene, and the others are unexplained. Clone size and the V and J calls come from that table; the DNA yielded D and trimming. Present in this sample are some 120,000 clones, roughly 8.6% of which were seen just once. The ten largest clones represent 5.5% to 7.5% of the sample.

Here V drops 8 bases and J drops 3 bases, and the junction holds 4 bases not matched to any gene. Reading the germline V gene (reference sequence) gives CDR1 WNHNN and CDR2 SYGVQD. The CDR3 holds 14 amino acids from the cysteine to the phenylalanine. Only the CDR3 region is kept as DNA, spanning 42 bases read in frame from base 1. In total, around 600 healthy bone marrow donors made up the cohort. At the time of sampling, every cohort member was nominally healthy, though immune exposures that went unrecorded were likely present. The donor tested CMV seropositive and was one of the 289 seropositive cohort members. Each donor provided a peripheral blood sample, and peripheral blood mononuclear cells were used for TCR beta sequencing. The Qiagen DNeasy Blood Extraction Kit was used to extract genomic DNA from the blood cell samples.

This TCR came from a middle-aged woman in good health and CMV-seropositive. Specimen: PBMCs. The rearrangement combines TRBV10-1 with TRBJ2-2, with 9 bases in between that match TRBD2. In nucleotide form, the sequence is TGCGCCAGCCGCGGGGGGGCTGACACCGGGGAGCTGTTTTTT. Its translation reads: CASRGGADTGELFF.